One sample yielded the 10 T cell receptor beta chains listed below, sequenced in a study of CD8 T cells in Susac syndrome. A quantity of about 0.45 to 1 ug RNA underwent reverse transcription using random hexamers. MiXCR, run by TCRdb on the immunoSEQ multiplex PCR reads, gives a single entry per CDR3 protein. The table records some 120,000 distinct CDR3 sequences, about 94% of them present only once. Sequencing input: CD4+ T cells from PBMCs. Receptor source: a human donor in good health.

The genes are TRBV29-1 and TRBJ2-1; a weak D match, TRBD1 (8 bases). CDR1 SQVTM and CDR2 ANQGSEA come from the germline V gene. The V and J ends lost 5 bases and 7 bases respectively, with 15 bases between them. The CDR3 contains 13 residues. Here the CDR3 DNA reads TGCAGCGTTCACAGGGGGGGATGGAATGAGCAGTTCTTC. Its translation: CSVHRGGWNEQFF.

This clonotype was detected only a few times. The chain employs TRBV19 and TRBJ2-5; no clear D gene. The germline gives CDR1 LNHDA, CDR2 SQIVND (reference sequence). The CDR3 consists of 12 residues. The ends were cut back, 7 bases at V and 5 bases at J, with 11 bases in the middle. The CDR3 spells CASNLPGETQYF. CDR3 DNA: TGTGCCAGTAACTTACCTGGGGAGACCCAGTACTTC.

This clonotype was observed a single time. This rearrangement joins TRBV4-2 to TRBJ2-3, with 12 bases identical to TRBD2. The V gene end was trimmed by 3 bases and the J gene end by 4 bases; junction bases not matched to a gene: 5. This CDR3 is 16 amino acids long. The germline V gene encodes CDR1 LGHNA and CDR2 YNFKEQ. The CDR3 sequence: CASSHPLAGGADTQYF. As DNA, the CDR3 is TGTGCCAGCAGCCACCCTCTAGCGGGAGGGGCAGATACGCAGTATTTT.

The rearrangement links TRBV27 to TRBJ2-2; no clear D. Deletions cut 6 bases from V and 0 bases from J, with 11 bases between. The CDR3 is 15 residues long. The germline CDR1 and CDR2 sequences are MNHEY and SMNVEV (reference sequence). The CDR3, as DNA: TGTGCCAGCAGCCCCTCTCTTCCGAACACCGGGGAGCTGTTTTTT. It encodes CASSPSLPNTGELFF.

The chain uses TRBV5-1 and TRBJ1-2; D is unresolved. The CDR3 is 13 residues long. Trimming took 1 base from V and 3 from J, leaving 7 bases between them. Germline CDR1 SGHRS, CDR2 YFSETQ. For the CDR3, the DNA is TGCGCCAGCAGCTTGCCCGGAGACTATGGCTACACCTTC. It specifies CASSLPGDYGYTF.

This rearrangement joins TRBV9 to TRBJ1-2; no clear D gene. The V end was cut by 0 bases, the J end by 2 bases, with 5 bases between. Germline V lookup: CDR1 SGDLS, CDR2 YYNGEE. The CDR3 totals 13 residues. DNA of the CDR3: TGTGCCAGCAGCGTAGCCCAGAACTATGGCTACACCTTC. It yields the protein CASSVAQNYGYTF.

The rearrangement links TRBV4-1 to TRBJ1-1; D not certain. Trimming left V 5 bases short and J 3 bases short, with 13 bases between. Germline CDR1 and CDR2: MGHRA and YSYEKL. This CDR3 region has 14 residues. This CDR3 reads CASSFAPYYTEAFF. The CDR3 DNA follows: TGCGCCAGCAGCTTTGCCCCATATTACACTGAAGCTTTCTTT.

V is TRBV6-1 and J is TRBJ2-4; 11 bases map to TRBD2. After removal of 5 bases from V and 1 base from J, the junction contained 4 bases not matched to a gene. This CDR3 spans 16 amino acids. Germline CDR1 MNHNS, CDR2 SASEGT. In DNA form, the CDR3 reads TGTGCCAGCAGTCTAGCGGGAGGATTTGCCAAAAACATTCAGTACTTC. Translating gives CASSLAGGFAKNIQYF.

Details on this clonotype: At one end the junction does not follow the germline gene, possibly because of a read error. This chain joins TRBV29-1 and TRBJ2-1; weak D call: TRBD2 (7 bases). Germline V gene lookup returns CDR1 SQVTM and CDR2 ANQGSEA. CDR3 length: 14 residues. CDR3 residues: CSVGGASRGNEQFF. The CDR3 coding sequence is TGTAGCGTTGGGGGGGCCTCGAGAGGGAATGAGCAGTTCTTC.

This clonotype was picked up one time. The chain has TRBV5-1 and TRBJ1-5; D is unclear. V dropped 0 bases and J dropped 0 bases, with 7 bases sitting between them. The length of the CDR3 is 15 residues. Germline CDR1 is SGHRS and CDR2 is YFSETQ. CDR3 sequence (DNA): TGCGCCAGCAGCTTGGGAGGAAGTAGCAATCAGCCCCAGCATTTT. Its protein product is CASSLGGSSNQPQHF.